Shown below are 2 T cell receptor beta chains from a single sample sequenced in a study of cytomegalovirus exposure and HLA in healthy donors. Researchers ran the PCR with 60 Vbeta and 13 Jbeta primers. Libraries were prepared by immunoSEQ multiplex PCR; TCRdb keeps only in-frame clonotypes and omits some of them. The table lists roughly 260,000 clones, roughly four fifths of them singletons. The sample consisted of PBMCs. These receptors all come from a middle-aged woman in good health and CMV-seropositive.

CDR3 sequence: CASSLGDSSSYNSPLHF. The CDR3 DNA reads as TGCGCCAGCAGCTTGGGGGACAGTAGCTCCTATAATTCACCCCTCCACTTT. The chain recombines TRBV5-1 with TRBJ1-6; 7 nucleotides agree with TRBD1. Looked up from germline, CDR1 is SGHRS and CDR2 is YFSETQ. J gave up 0 bases and V 0 bases, and 3 bases lay outside the gene matches. The CDR3 has 17 amino acids.

The chain recombines TRBV19 with TRBJ2-1; TRBD2 matches at 15 bases. Germline CDR1 LNHDA, CDR2 SQIVND (reference sequence). With V trimmed by 7 bases and J by 7 bases, 5 bases remained unmatched. This CDR3 is built from 15 residues. The CDR3 nucleotides read TGTGCCAGTAACCCGGGGACTAGCGGGGGGAATGAGCAGTTCTTC. It yields the protein CASNPGTSGGNEQFF.